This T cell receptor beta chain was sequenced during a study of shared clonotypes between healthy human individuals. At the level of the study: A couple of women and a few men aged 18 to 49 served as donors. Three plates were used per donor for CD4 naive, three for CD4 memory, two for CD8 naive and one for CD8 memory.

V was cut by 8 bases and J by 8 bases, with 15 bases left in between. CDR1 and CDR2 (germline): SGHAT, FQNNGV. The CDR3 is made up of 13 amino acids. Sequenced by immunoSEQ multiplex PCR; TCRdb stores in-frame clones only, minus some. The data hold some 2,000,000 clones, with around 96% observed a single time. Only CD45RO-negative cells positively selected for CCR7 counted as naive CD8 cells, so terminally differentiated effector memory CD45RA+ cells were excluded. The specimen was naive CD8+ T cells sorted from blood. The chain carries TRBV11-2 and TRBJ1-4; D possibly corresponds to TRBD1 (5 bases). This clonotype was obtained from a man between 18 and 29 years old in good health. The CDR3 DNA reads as TGTGCCAGCGCGGTCAGGGTGGACGAAAAACTGTTTTTT. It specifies CASAVRVDEKLFF. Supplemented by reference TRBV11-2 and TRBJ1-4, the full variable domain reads EAGVAQSPRYKIIEKRQSVAFWCNPISGHATLYWYQQILGQGPKLLIQFQNNGVVDDSQLPKDRFSAERLKGVDSTLKIQPAKLEDSAVYLCASAVRVDEKLFFGSGTQLSVL.